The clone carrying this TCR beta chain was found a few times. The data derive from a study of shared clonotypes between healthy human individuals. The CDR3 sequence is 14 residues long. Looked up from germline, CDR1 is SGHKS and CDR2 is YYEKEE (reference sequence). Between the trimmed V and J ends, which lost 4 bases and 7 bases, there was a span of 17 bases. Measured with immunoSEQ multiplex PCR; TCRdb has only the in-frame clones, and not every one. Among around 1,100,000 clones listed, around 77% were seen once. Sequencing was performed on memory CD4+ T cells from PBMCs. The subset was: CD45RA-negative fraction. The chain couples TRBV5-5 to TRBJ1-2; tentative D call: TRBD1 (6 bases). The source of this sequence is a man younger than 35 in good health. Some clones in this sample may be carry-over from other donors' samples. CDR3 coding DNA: TGTGCCAGCAGCGTAAGACGACAGGCGGCTGGCTACACCTTC. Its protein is CASSVRRQAAGYTF. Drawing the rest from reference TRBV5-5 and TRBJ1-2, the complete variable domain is DAGVTQSPTHLIKTRGQQVTLRCSPISGHKSVSWYQQVLGQGPQFIFQYYEKEERGRGNFPDRFSARQFPNYSSELNVNALLLGDSALYLCASSVRRQAAGYTFGSGTRLTVV.